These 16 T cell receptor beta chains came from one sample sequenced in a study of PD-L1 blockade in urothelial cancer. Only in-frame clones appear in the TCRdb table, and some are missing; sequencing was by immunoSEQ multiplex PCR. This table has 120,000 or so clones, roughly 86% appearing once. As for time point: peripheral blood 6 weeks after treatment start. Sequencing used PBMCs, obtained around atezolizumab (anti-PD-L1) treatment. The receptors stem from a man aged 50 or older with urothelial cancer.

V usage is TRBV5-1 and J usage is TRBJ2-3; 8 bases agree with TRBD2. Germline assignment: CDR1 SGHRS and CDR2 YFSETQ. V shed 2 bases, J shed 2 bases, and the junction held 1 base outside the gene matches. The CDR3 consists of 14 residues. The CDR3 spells CASSFSGDTDTQYF. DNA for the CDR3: TGCGCCAGCAGCTTTAGCGGGGACACAGATACGCAGTATTTT.

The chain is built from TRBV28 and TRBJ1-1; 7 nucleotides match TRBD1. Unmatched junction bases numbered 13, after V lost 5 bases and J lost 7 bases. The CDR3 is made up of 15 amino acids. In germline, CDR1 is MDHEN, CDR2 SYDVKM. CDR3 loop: CASSTRQGRALEAFF. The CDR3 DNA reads TGTGCCAGCAGTACCCGACAGGGAAGAGCACTTGAAGCTTTCTTT.

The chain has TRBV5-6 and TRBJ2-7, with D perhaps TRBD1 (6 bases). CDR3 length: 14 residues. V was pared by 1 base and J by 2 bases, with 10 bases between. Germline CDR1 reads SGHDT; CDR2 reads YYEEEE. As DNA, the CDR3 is TGTGCCAGCAGCTTGACAGGGCCGGCCTACGAGCAGTACTTC. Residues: CASSLTGPAYEQYF.

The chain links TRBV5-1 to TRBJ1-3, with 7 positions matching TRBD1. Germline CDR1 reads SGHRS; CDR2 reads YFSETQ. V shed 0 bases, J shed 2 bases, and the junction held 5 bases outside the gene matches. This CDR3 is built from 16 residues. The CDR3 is CASSLEWTGPGNTIYF. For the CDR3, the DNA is TGCGCCAGCAGCTTGGAATGGACAGGTCCTGGAAACACCATATATTTT. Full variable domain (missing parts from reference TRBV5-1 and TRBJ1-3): KAGVTQTPRYLIKTRGQQVTLSCSPISGHRSVSWYQQTPGQGLQFLFEYFSETQRNKGNFPGRFSGRQFSNSRSEMNVSTLELGDSALYLCASSLEWTGPGNTIYFGEGSWLTVV.

As DNA, the CDR3 is TGTGCCAGCAGCCCGGGAACAGGGACCAATCAGCCCCAGCATTTT. This gives the protein CASSPGTGTNQPQHF. The chain uses TRBV6-5 and TRBJ1-5, with TRBD1 as a possible D gene (6 bases). The CDR3 runs to 15 residues. CDR1 is MNHEY and CDR2 is SVGAGI in the germline V gene. V lost 6 bases, J lost 3 bases, and 15 bases lay in between.

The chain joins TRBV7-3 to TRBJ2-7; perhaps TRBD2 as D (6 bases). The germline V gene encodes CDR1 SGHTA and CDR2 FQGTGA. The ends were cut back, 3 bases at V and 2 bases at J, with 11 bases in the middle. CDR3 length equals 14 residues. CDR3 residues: CASSFGTPPYEQYF. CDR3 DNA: TGTGCCAGCAGCTTCGGGACTCCCCCCTACGAGCAGTACTTC.

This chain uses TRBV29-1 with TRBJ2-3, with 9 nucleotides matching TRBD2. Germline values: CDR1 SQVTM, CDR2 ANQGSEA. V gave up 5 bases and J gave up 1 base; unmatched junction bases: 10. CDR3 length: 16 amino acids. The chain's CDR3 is CSVLGDSGSRTDTQYF. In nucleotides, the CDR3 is TGCAGCGTTTTGGGAGATAGCGGGAGCCGCACAGATACGCAGTATTTT.

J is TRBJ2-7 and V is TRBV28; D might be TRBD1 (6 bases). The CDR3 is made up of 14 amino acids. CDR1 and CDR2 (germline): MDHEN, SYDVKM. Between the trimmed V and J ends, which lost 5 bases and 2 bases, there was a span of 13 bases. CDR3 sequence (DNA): TGTGCCAGCAGTACCTACAGGGACACCTACGAGCAGTACTTC. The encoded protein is CASSTYRDTYEQYF.

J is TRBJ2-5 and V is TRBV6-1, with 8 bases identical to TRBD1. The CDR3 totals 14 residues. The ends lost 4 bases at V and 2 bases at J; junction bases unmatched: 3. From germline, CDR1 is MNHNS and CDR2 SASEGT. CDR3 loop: CASSVRGRQETQYF. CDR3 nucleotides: TGTGCCAGCAGTGTCAGGGGGCGGCAAGAGACCCAGTACTTC.

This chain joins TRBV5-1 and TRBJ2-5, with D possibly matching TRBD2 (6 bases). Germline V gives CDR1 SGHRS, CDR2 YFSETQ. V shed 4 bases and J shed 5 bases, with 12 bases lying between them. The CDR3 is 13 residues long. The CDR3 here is CASSVTGGETQYF. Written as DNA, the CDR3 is TGCGCCAGCAGCGTGACCGGAGGGGAGACCCAGTACTTC.

The CDR3 coding sequence is TGTGCCAGCAGCCCTCGACGGGGAGACAATGAGCAGTTCTTC. Amino acids: CASSPRRGDNEQFF. The chain carries TRBV11-2 and TRBJ2-1, with D perhaps matching TRBD2 (5 bases). CDR3 length: 14 residues. Germline CDR1 is SGHAT and CDR2 is FQNNGV. Trimming removed 5 bases at V and 5 bases at J, with 13 bases between.

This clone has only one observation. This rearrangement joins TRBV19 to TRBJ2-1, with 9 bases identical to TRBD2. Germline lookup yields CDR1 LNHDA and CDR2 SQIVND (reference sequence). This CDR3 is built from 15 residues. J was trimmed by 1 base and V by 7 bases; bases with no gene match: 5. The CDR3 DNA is TGTGCCAGTACCACCCTAGCGGGGTCCTACAATGAGCAGTTCTTC. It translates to CASTTLAGSYNEQFF.

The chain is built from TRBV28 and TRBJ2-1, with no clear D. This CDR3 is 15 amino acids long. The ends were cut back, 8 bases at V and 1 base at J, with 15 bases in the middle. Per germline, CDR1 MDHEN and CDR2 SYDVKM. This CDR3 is CASGSDRVSYNEQFF. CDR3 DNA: TGTGCCAGCGGTTCCGACCGGGTGTCCTACAATGAGCAGTTCTTC. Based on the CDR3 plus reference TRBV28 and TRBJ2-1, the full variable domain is DVKVTQSSRYLVKRTGEKVFLECVQDMDHENMFWYRQDPGLGLRLIYFSYDVKMKEKGDIPEGYSVSREKKERFSLILESASTNQTSMYLCASGSDRVSYNEQFFGPGTRLTVL.

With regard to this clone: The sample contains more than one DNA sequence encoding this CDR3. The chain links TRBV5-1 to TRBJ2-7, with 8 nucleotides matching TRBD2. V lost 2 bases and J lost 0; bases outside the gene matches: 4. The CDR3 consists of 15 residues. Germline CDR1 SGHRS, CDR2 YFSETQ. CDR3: CASSFLSGSSYEQYF. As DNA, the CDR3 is TGCGCCAGCAGCTTTCTGAGCGGGAGCTCCTACGAGCAGTACTTC.

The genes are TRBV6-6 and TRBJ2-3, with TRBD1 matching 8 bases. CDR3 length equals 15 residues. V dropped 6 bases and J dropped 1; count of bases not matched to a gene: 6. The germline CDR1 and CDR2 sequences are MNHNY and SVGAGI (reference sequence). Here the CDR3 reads CASRALTGGTDTQYF. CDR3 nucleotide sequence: TGTGCCAGCAGAGCCTTGACAGGGGGCACAGATACGCAGTATTTT.

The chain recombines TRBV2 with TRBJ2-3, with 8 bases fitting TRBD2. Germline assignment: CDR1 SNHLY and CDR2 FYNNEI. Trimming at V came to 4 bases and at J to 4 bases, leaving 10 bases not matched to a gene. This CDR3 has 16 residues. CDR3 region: CASSGYSGSSSDTQYF. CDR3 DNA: TGTGCCAGCAGTGGGTACAGCGGGAGCTCTTCAGATACGCAGTATTTT.